This is a list of T cell receptor beta chains from one sample in a study of blood T cell repertoires in COVID-19. Generated by immunoSEQ multiplex PCR, the TCRdb table keeps only in-frame clones and is missing some. Of more than 100,000 clones in the sample, roughly 90% were seen once. The sample taken for sequencing was peripheral blood. Receptors originate from a woman in her fifties or sixties with acute or convalescent COVID-19. The CDR3 runs from the conserved cysteine through the conserved F or W. D genes are given only for firm matches. The size field is filled for only some rows; it gives once, few, many or a size class.

V gene: TRBV5-6
D gene: TRBD2
clone size: .
J gene: TRBJ2-2
CDR3 protein: CASSLGTSGRGAGELFF
CDR3 DNA: TGTGCCAGCAGCCTCGGGACTAGCGGGAGAGGGGCCGGGGAGCTGTTTTTT

V gene: TRBV29-1
D gene: TRBD1
clone size: .
J gene: TRBJ1-4
CDR3 protein: CSVEVGTGYEKLFF
CDR3 DNA: TGCAGCGTTGAGGTGGGGACAGGCTATGAAAAACTGTTTTTT

V gene: TRBV7-6
D gene: TRBD1
clone size: .
J gene: TRBJ1-2
CDR3 protein: CASSSGQGNYGYTF
CDR3 DNA: TGTGCCAGCAGCTCCGGACAGGGAAACTATGGCTACACCTTC

V gene: TRBV6-6
D gene: .
clone size: .
J gene: TRBJ1-1
CDR3 protein: CASSYSRATEAFF
CDR3 DNA: TGTGCCAGCAGTTACTCGAGGGCCACTGAAGCTTTCTTT

V gene: TRBV2
D gene: .
clone size: .
J gene: TRBJ1-1
CDR3 protein: CASSDHRANTEAFF
CDR3 DNA: TGTGCCAGCAGTGATCACAGGGCGAACACTGAAGCTTTCTTT

V gene: TRBV18
D gene: .
clone size: .
J gene: TRBJ1-4
CDR3 protein: CASSPGGANEKLFF
CDR3 DNA: TGTGCCAGCTCACCGGGGGGGGCTAATGAAAAACTGTTTTTT

V gene: TRBV24-1
D gene: .
clone size: .
J gene: TRBJ2-1
CDR3 protein: CATSDIADLGNEQFF
CDR3 DNA: TGTGCCACCAGTGATATAGCGGACCTTGGCAATGAGCAGTTCTTC

V gene: TRBV7-9
D gene: .
clone size: .
J gene: TRBJ2-7
CDR3 protein: CASSGREDEQYF
CDR3 DNA: TGTGCCAGCAGCGGCAGGGAAGACGAGCAGTACTTC

V gene: TRBV28
D gene: .
clone size: once
J gene: TRBJ1-2
CDR3 protein: CASTPLDRANYGYTF
CDR3 DNA: TGTGCCAGCACCCCTTTAGACCGGGCTAACTATGGCTACACCTTC

V gene: TRBV5-1
D gene: .
clone size: .
J gene: TRBJ1-6
CDR3 protein: CASSLVGDHNSPLHF
CDR3 DNA: TGCGCCAGCAGCTTGGTCGGAGACCATAATTCACCCCTCCACTTT

V gene: TRBV10-3
D gene: .
clone size: .
J gene: TRBJ2-2
CDR3 protein: CAISESPGAGELFF
CDR3 DNA: TGTGCCATCAGTGAGTCCCCAGGGGCCGGGGAGCTGTTTTTT

V gene: TRBV28
D gene: .
clone size: .
J gene: TRBJ1-1
CDR3 protein: CASSQVDNTEAFF
CDR3 DNA: TGTGCCAGCAGTCAGGTCGACAACACTGAAGCTTTCTTT

V gene: TRBV12-5
D gene: TRBD1
clone size: .
J gene: TRBJ1-3
CDR3 protein: CASGRPGQGGNTIYF
CDR3 DNA: TGTGCTAGTGGCCGACCGGGACAGGGGGGGAACACCATATATTTT

V gene: TRBV6-5
D gene: .
clone size: once
J gene: TRBJ1-6
CDR3 protein: CASRWQDSNSPLHF
CDR3 DNA: TGTGCCAGCAGGTGGCAGGACTCGAATTCACCCCTCCACTTT

V gene: TRBV27
D gene: TRBD1
clone size: .
J gene: TRBJ1-1
CDR3 protein: CASSGRQGVNTEAFF
CDR3 DNA: TGTGCCAGCAGTGGACGACAGGGCGTTAACACTGAAGCTTTCTTT

V gene: TRBV11-2
D gene: TRBD1
clone size: .
J gene: TRBJ1-1
CDR3 protein: CASSLVLGQGDTEAFF
CDR3 DNA: TGTGCCAGCAGCTTAGTTTTAGGACAGGGGGACACTGAAGCTTTCTTT

V gene: TRBV6-5
D gene: TRBD2
clone size: .
J gene: TRBJ2-1
CDR3 protein: CASKLAGVYNEQFF
CDR3 DNA: TGTGCCAGCAAACTAGCGGGAGTATACAATGAGCAGTTCTTC